Below are 13 T cell receptor beta chains sequenced from a single sample in a study of T-cell memory formation after mild COVID-19. TCRdb recomputed calls from the 5' RACE reads with MiXCR, one row per CDR3 protein. The sample shows some 290,000 distinct CDR3 sequences, 15% to 20% of them seen only once. The specimen sequenced was PBMCs or a T cell subset sorted from them (not recorded which). The origin of the receptors is a man aged 18 to 30 who had mild COVID-19 (a few samples of this study predate the infection). Cell type and time point are not known.

In this sample, this clonotype turned up many times. The rearrangement links TRBV5-1 to TRBJ1-5, with 8 bases lining up with TRBD1. The J segment lost 3 bases and the V segment lost 4 bases, leaving 6 bases of the junction unmatched. CDR1 and CDR2 from the germline V gene are SGHRS and YFSETQ. The CDR3 sequence is 15 residues long. The CDR3 nucleotides read TGCGCCAGCAGCGTCGGGACAGGCTACAATCAGCCCCAGCATTTT. This sequence encodes CASSVGTGYNQPQHF.

Here the CDR3 DNA reads TGTGCCAGCGGACAGGGCCCTAGAGGCTACACCTTC. The encoded protein is CASGQGPRGYTF. This chain links TRBV7-9 with TRBJ1-2; the match to TRBD1 covers 8 bases. J was trimmed by 8 bases and V by 8 bases; bases with no gene match: 7. CDR3 size: 12 residues. Per the germline V gene, CDR1 is SEHNR and CDR2 is FQNEAQ (reference sequence).

The table lists this clonotype with a few counts. The genes are TRBV7-9 and TRBJ2-7; 7 bases map to TRBD1. With V trimmed by 5 bases and J by 3 bases, 4 bases remained unmatched. Germline lookup yields CDR1 SEHNR and CDR2 FQNEAQ (reference sequence). The CDR3 covers 13 residues. CDR3 loop: CASSPTGFYEQYF. CDR3 in DNA: TGTGCCAGCAGCCCGACAGGGTTCTACGAGCAGTACTTC.

This clonotype was detected only a few times. The chain uses TRBV7-9 and TRBJ2-5; no clear D gene. Germline V gives CDR1 SEHNR, CDR2 FQNEAQ (reference sequence). Trimming removed 5 bases at V and 2 bases at J, with 6 bases between. This CDR3 spans 12 amino acids. The CDR3 protein is CASSPQQETQYF. Here the CDR3 DNA reads TGTGCCAGCAGCCCTCAACAAGAGACCCAGTACTTC.

V usage is TRBV4-2 and J usage is TRBJ2-7; 9 nucleotides line up with TRBD1. Looked up from germline, CDR1 is LGHNA and CDR2 is YNFKEQ. V was pared by 0 bases and J by 9 bases, with 12 bases of the junction left unmatched. The length of the CDR3 is 16 residues. The CDR3 region is CASSQDLAGQGFTQYV. In DNA form, the CDR3 reads TGTGCCAGCAGCCAAGATCTGGCGGGACAGGGTTTTACGCAGTACGTC.

In its sample, this clonotype was seen once. This chain uses TRBV4-1 with TRBJ2-1, with D hard to call. The V end lost 1 base, the J end lost 8 bases, and 15 bases lay between the germline ends. Germline CDR1 MGHRA, CDR2 YSYEKL. The CDR3 covers 15 residues. CDR3 DNA: TGCGCCAGCAGCCAAGTCGTGGCCACTCGGGATGAGCAGTTCTTC. It is translated as CASSQVVATRDEQFF.

The CDR3 protein is CASRDRDYGYTF. The CDR3 region has the DNA TGTGCCAGCCGGGACAGGGACTATGGCTACACCTTC. This chain connects TRBV2 to TRBJ1-2, with TRBD1 identical over 9 bases. Germline trimming cut 8 bases from V and 3 bases from J; bases unmatched to any gene: 1. Per germline, CDR1 SNHLY and CDR2 FYNNEI. The CDR3 has 12 amino acids.

This clonotype has just a few counts. The chain employs TRBV4-3 and TRBJ1-4; maybe TRBD1 (6 bases). Germline CDR1 reads LGHNA; CDR2 reads YSLEER. CDR3 length: 13 amino acids. The V end was cut by 4 bases, the J end by 6 bases, with 9 bases between. For the CDR3, the DNA is TGCGCCAGCAGCCGGAGACAGGATGAAAAACTGTTTTTT. Translating gives CASSRRQDEKLFF.

The chain joins TRBV4-2 to TRBJ1-4, with TRBD1 matching over 7 bases. With V trimmed by 1 base and J by 7 bases, 9 bases remained unmatched. This CDR3 comprises 16 residues. Germline V gene data show CDR1 as LGHNA and CDR2 as YNFKEQ. DNA for the CDR3: TGTGCCAGCAGCCAAGTTGGTGCAGGGGGAGGTGAAAAACTGTTTTTT. Protein product: CASSQVGAGGGEKLFF.

This sequence joins TRBV5-1 and TRBJ2-1, with TRBD1 matching over 8 bases. This CDR3 has 17 residues. V shed 3 bases, J shed 4 bases, and the junction held 12 bases outside the gene matches. CDR1 is SGHRS and CDR2 is YFSETQ in the germline V gene. The CDR3 sequence is CASSSPRTGSLYNEQFF. The CDR3 nucleotides are TGCGCCAGCAGCTCGCCACGGACAGGGAGTCTTTACAATGAGCAGTTCTTC.

The chain has TRBV11-2 and TRBJ1-2; D uncertain. The germline gives CDR1 SGHAT, CDR2 FQNNGV. CDR3 length: 12 residues. Trimming shortened V by 4 bases and J by 6 bases, and 9 bases separated the two germline ends. The CDR3 region is CASSSSTHGYTF. The CDR3 nucleotides read TGTGCCAGCAGCTCCTCTACCCATGGCTACACCTTC.

This clonotype was counted many times. This chain links TRBV25-1 with TRBJ2-7; possible D gene TRBD2, 6 bases. The germline CDR1 and CDR2 sequences are MGHDK and SYGVNS. The CDR3 covers 12 residues. The ends were cut back, 10 bases at V and 3 bases at J, with 13 bases in the middle. The CDR3 sequence: CATAGRSYEQYF. The DNA of the CDR3 is TGTGCCACCGCGGGACGGAGCTACGAGCAGTACTTC.

V gene TRBV25-1 combines with J gene TRBJ2-2; weak D call: TRBD2 (5 bases). CDR1 is MGHDK, CDR2 SYGVNS, per germline. V gave up 6 bases and J gave up 7 bases, with 27 bases separating them. The length of the CDR3 is 18 residues. This CDR3 is CASRSREPGTLEGGELFF. The CDR3 coding sequence is TGTGCCAGCAGAAGTAGGGAGCCCGGAACATTAGAAGGCGGGGAGCTGTTTTTT.